The 11 T cell receptor beta chains below were found in one sample sequenced in a study of T cells expressing NK-cell markers (dated by TCRdb to about 2020). Libraries were prepared through 5' RACE. Sequencer: Illumina HiSeq 2000. TCRdb reanalyzed the reads, keeping one entry per CDR3 protein sequence and omitting DNA. The table kept for this sample lists roughly 450,000 distinct CDR3 sequences. Over 1.1% of the sample belongs to the ten largest clones. The specimen sequenced was blood T cells: a sorted CD56 or NKG2C T cell subset, CD4+ or CD8+ T cells, or bulk PBMC T cells (not recorded which). The receptors stem from a woman between 45 and 60 years old in good health. Donor details come from another sample of the same person, matched by shared clones.

The chain recombines TRBV5-6 with TRBJ2-3; the TCRdb call, TRBD1, lacks DNA for checking. The CDR3 is 15 amino acids. The germline gives CDR1 SGHDT, CDR2 YYEEEE. The CDR3 loop is CASSLGQGKRDTQYF.

The V call is TRBV5-1, the J call TRBJ2-5; without DNA, the TCRdb call of TRBD1 cannot be checked. CDR1 and CDR2 (germline): SGHRS, YFSETQ. The CDR3 has 15 residues. The CDR3 spells CASSQGTGLVRAQYF.

The chain combines TRBV19 with TRBJ2-7; TCRdb indicates TRBD2, and absent DNA this call remains unverified. This CDR3 contains 14 residues. Germline lookup yields CDR1 LNHDA and CDR2 SQIVND (reference sequence). CDR3: CASSIRASSYEQYF.

The chain has TRBV6-5 and TRBJ2-3; TCRdb returns TRBD2, unconfirmable since there is no DNA. The CDR3 has 15 amino acids. In germline, CDR1 is MNHEY, CDR2 SVGAGI. The CDR3 is CASSYRSGSTDTQYF.

The chain carries TRBV5-4 and TRBJ2-5; TCRdb returns TRBD1, unconfirmable since there is no DNA. Germline values: CDR1 SGHNT, CDR2 YYREEE (reference sequence). The length of the CDR3 is 14 residues. The CDR3 protein is CASSSPGVRETQYF.

V gene TRBV12-3 or TRBV12-4 combines with J gene TRBJ2-5; checking the TCRdb D call of TRBD2 is not possible without DNA. The length of the CDR3 is 15 residues. This CDR3 reads CASSSPSDWGETQYF.

V and J are TRBV4-2 and TRBJ2-1; TCRdb outputs TRBD1, but without DNA this stays unchecked. This CDR3 is 18 amino acids long. In germline, CDR1 is LGHNA, CDR2 YNFKEQ. The CDR3 protein is CASSQGPLGQGASREQFF.

The rearrangement uses TRBV20-1 and TRBJ1-2. Germline V lookup: CDR1 DFQATT, CDR2 SNEGSKA (reference sequence). The CDR3 consists of 14 residues. Here the CDR3 reads CSARTSRTYYGYTF.

V is TRBV12-3 or TRBV12-4 and J is TRBJ2-1; the D call from TCRdb, TRBD2, cannot be confirmed without DNA. The CDR3 covers 15 residues. The CDR3 sequence: CASSLTRSQLNEQFF.

The CDR3 loop reads CASSIGGGRVYNEQFF. The rearrangement links TRBV19 to TRBJ2-1; the D call of TRBD2 rests on TCRdb alone, since no DNA is present to check it. The CDR3 is 16 residues long. From germline, CDR1 is LNHDA and CDR2 SQIVND (reference sequence).

CDR3 in amino acids: CASSQDYRQLKPEAFF. The chain recombines TRBV4-1 with TRBJ1-1; TCRdb's assignment of TRBD1 cannot be checked, as there is no DNA. The CDR3 has 16 amino acids. Germline-derived CDR1 and CDR2 are MGHRA and YSYEKL.